This T cell receptor (beta chain) is from a study of cytomegalovirus exposure and HLA in healthy donors. Whole-study findings and limits: Among TCR beta chains of equal frequency, HLA-associated ones were more clonally expanded in a later analysis.

Worth noting for this clone: Its antigen is unknown.

Primers for the PCR totalled 60 Vbeta and 13 Jbeta. Method: immunoSEQ multiplex PCR; TCRdb's copy keeps in-frame clones and lacks some. The sample carries around 100,000 clones, approximately 70% recorded once. V was clipped by 2 bases and J by 10 bases; unmatched bases: 11. This CDR3 comprises 16 residues. Germline V gene lookup returns CDR1 SGHRS and CDR2 YFSETQ. The V gene is TRBV5-1, the J gene TRBJ2-1; 11 nucleotides match TRBD2. The sequence derives from a woman in her thirties in good health and CMV-seronegative. Source material: PBMCs. CDR3 protein: CASSFLAGGSVREQFF. The CDR3 nucleotides read TGCGCCAGCAGCTTTCTAGCGGGGGGCTCCGTTCGGGAGCAGTTCTTC.